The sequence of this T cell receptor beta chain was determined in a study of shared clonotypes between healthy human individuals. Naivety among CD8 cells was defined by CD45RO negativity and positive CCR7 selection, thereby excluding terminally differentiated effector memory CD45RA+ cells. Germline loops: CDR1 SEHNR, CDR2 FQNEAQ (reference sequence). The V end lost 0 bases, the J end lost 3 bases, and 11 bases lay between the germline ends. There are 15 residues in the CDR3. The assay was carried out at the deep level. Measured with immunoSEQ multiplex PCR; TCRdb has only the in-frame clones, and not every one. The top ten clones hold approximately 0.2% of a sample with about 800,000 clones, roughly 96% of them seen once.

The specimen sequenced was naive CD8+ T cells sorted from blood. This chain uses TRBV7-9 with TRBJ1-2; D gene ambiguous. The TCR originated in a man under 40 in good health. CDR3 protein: CASSLALPTDYGYTF. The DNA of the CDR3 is TGTGCCAGCAGCTTAGCTCTACCTACGGACTATGGCTACACCTTC.